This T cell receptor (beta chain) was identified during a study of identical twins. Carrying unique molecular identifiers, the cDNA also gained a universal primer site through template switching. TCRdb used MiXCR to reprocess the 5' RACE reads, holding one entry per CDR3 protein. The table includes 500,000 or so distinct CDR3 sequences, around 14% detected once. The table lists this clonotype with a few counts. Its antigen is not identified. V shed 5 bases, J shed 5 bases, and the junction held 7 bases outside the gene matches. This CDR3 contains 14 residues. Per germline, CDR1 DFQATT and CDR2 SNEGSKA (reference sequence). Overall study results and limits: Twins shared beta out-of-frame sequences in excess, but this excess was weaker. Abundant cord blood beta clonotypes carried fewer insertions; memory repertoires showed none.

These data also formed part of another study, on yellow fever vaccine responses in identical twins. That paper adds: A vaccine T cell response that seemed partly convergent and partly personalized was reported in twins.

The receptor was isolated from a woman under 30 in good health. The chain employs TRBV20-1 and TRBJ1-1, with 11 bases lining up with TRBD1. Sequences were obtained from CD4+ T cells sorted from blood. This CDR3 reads CSAAGDRGGTEAFF. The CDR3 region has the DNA TGCAGTGCTGCCGGGGACAGGGGGGGGACTGAAGCTTTCTTT.